The source of this T cell receptor beta chain is a study of long-term antiretroviral therapy in people with HIV. Samples were assayed with immunoSEQ v3.0 at survey level. Assay used: immunoSEQ multiplex PCR; TCRdb lists only in-frame clones, some missing. The sample shows tens of thousands of clones, around four fifths of them seen only once. This clone came up once. Material: unsorted PBMCs, obtained 1 year after starting antiretroviral therapy. The TCR originated in a man aged 18 to 30 with HIV.

DNA for the CDR3: TGTGCCAGCAGCTCCTCCCAGGGTTCTACTGAAGCTTTCTTT. The encoded protein is CASSSSQGSTEAFF. This chain connects TRBV7-6 to TRBJ1-1; weak D call: TRBD1 (5 bases). Trimming took off 4 bases at V and 5 bases at J, with 14 bases between the two ends. This CDR3 is 14 amino acids long. Germline V lookup: CDR1 SGHVS, CDR2 FNYEAQ.